The sample holds many counts of the clone carrying this T cell receptor (beta chain). This entry is derived from a study of T-cell reconstitution after alpha-beta-depleted transplantation in children. A library of TCRbeta sequences, prepared with unique molecular identifiers, was generated. TCRdb reprocessed the PCR reads via MiXCR and lists one record per CDR3 protein. This table holds roughly 170,000 distinct CDR3 sequences, approximately 6.6% found once. Germline CDR1 DFQATT, CDR2 SNEGSKA (reference sequence). V shed 1 base and J 2 bases; nucleotides not matched to a gene: 11. The CDR3 totals 18 residues.

Sequenced material: PBMCs from the stem cell graft donor, taken from the stem cell graft. The rearrangement uses TRBV20-1 and TRBJ2-4, with 10 nucleotides matching TRBD1. The clonotype originates from a human donor who donated a stem cell graft to a child with Wiskott-Aldrich syndrome. This CDR3 is CSARAVLTGGETKNIQYF. CDR3 coding DNA: TGCAGTGCTAGAGCCGTCCTGACAGGGGGCGAAACCAAAAACATTCAGTACTTC.